This T cell receptor beta chain derives from a study of shared clonotypes between healthy human individuals. Study overall: Each donor had three CD4 naive, three CD4 memory, two CD8 naive and one CD8 memory plate.

V lost 5 bases and J lost 3, with 13 bases in between. Germline-derived CDR1 and CDR2 are SGHAT and FQNNGV. The CDR3 has 14 amino acids. Produced via immunoSEQ multiplex PCR; TCRdb's table is partial and in-frame only. The data show about 1.1 million clones, with about 84% seen just once and roughly 0.55% held by the top ten. The receptor's source is a man younger than 35 in good health. Some clones in this sample may be carry-over from other donors' samples. J is TRBJ1-1 and V is TRBV11-2; D remains unclear. The sample consisted of memory CD4+ T cells from PBMCs. The subset here: CD45RA-negative fraction. CDR3 sequence reads: CASSISPSHTEAFF. CDR3 nucleotides: TGTGCCAGCAGCATAAGTCCCAGTCACACTGAAGCTTTCTTT.